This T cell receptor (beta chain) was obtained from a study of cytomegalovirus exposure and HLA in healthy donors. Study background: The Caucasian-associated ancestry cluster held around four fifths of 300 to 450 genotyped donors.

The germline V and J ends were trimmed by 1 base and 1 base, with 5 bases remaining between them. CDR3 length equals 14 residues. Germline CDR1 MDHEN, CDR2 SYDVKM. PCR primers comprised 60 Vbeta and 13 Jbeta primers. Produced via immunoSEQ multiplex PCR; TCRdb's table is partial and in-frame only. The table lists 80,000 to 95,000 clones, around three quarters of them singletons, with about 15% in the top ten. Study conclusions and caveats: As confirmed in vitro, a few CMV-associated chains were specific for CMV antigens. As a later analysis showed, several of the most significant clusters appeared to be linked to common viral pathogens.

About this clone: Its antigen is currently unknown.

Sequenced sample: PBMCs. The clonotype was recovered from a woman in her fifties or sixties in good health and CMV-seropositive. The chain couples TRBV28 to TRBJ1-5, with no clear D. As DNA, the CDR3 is TGTGCCAGCAGTTTATCGGGGAGCAATCAGCCCCAGCATTTT. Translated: CASSLSGSNQPQHF.